These 27 T cell receptor beta chains share one sample of origin, sequenced in a study of shared clonotypes between healthy human individuals. Generated by immunoSEQ multiplex PCR, the TCRdb table keeps only in-frame clones and is missing some. The table lists about 2 million clones, about 94% of them singletons. Positively selected for CCR7, the CD45RO-negative cells used as naive CD8 cells excluded terminally differentiated effector memory CD45RA+ cells. The specimen sequenced was naive CD8+ T cells sorted from blood. All receptors come from a man aged 18-30 years in good health.

With respect to this clone: Distinct nucleotide sequences in the sample also encode this CDR3. This CDR3 is CASSLGGASYEQYF. Here the CDR3 DNA reads TGTGCCAGCAGCTTAGGCGGGGCTTCCTACGAGCAGTACTTC. The chain employs TRBV7-6 and TRBJ2-7; the D gene is possibly TRBD2 (6 bases). V was shortened by 1 base and J by 1 base, with 8 bases between the two germline ends. CDR1 SGHVS and CDR2 FNYEAQ come from the germline V gene. The CDR3 length is 14 residues.

V and J are TRBV6-5 and TRBJ1-6; D is ambiguous. The CDR3 contains 14 residues. The germline gives CDR1 MNHEY, CDR2 SVGAGI. Trimming removed 9 bases from V and 9 bases from J, with 18 bases in between. CDR3: CASLGGGWGSPLHF. Here the CDR3 DNA reads TGTGCCAGTCTCGGCGGAGGGTGGGGTTCACCCCTCCACTTT.

This sequence joins TRBV29-1 and TRBJ2-1; 8 nucleotides match TRBD2. The CDR3 is made up of 13 amino acids. With 7 bases clipped from V and 9 bases from J, the junction kept 11 bases outside the gene matches. The V gene's germline CDR1 is SQVTM and CDR2 ANQGSEA. CDR3 sequence (DNA): TGCAGCGCCCAGGGGCGGGGGGTGGCTGAGCAGTTCTTC. Amino acids: CSAQGRGVAEQFF.

The rearrangement joins TRBV7-6 to TRBJ2-3; TRBD2 matches at 12 bases. Per germline, CDR1 SGHVS and CDR2 FNYEAQ. The CDR3 sequence is 13 residues long. V lost 5 bases and J lost 13; bases outside the gene matches: 7. The CDR3 bases are TGTGCCAGCAGCGTTCTAGCGGGGGGGAGTAAGTATTTT. Its translation is CASSVLAGGSKYF.

This sequence joins TRBV7-9 and TRBJ1-4; D gene unclear. The CDR3 has 13 amino acids. Trimming stripped 7 bases from V and 5 bases from J, with 11 bases between. Germline V gene sequence: CDR1 SEHNR, CDR2 FQNEAQ (reference sequence). The CDR3 protein is CASTRSINEKLFF. The CDR3 DNA reads TGTGCCAGCACCCGAAGCATAAATGAAAAACTGTTTTTT.

As to this clone: At the DNA level, this CDR3 is encoded by other sequences in the same sample as well. The J gene is TRBJ2-3, the V gene TRBV11-1; D is unresolved. This CDR3 contains 13 residues. Deletions cut 6 bases from V and 1 base from J, with 8 bases between. Germline CDR1 is SGHAT and CDR2 is FQDESV (reference sequence). For the CDR3, the DNA is TGTGCCAGCAGTTTCTACGGCACAGATACGCAGTATTTT. Translated, it gives CASSFYGTDTQYF.

This chain connects TRBV7-9 to TRBJ1-2; D ambiguous. Trimming cost V 1 base and J 6 bases, with 9 bases left between them. The germline CDR1 and CDR2 sequences are SEHNR and FQNEAQ (reference sequence). This CDR3 is built from 13 residues. The CDR3, as DNA: TGTGCCAGCAGCTTAGTGGCCCTGGATGGCTACACCTTC. Protein: CASSLVALDGYTF.

A remark on this clone: One end of the junction does not line up with germline, which may come from a read error. The chain has TRBV7-7 and TRBJ2-2; no reliable D call. CDR1 is SSHAT and CDR2 is FNYEAQ in the germline V gene (reference sequence). The length of the CDR3 is 16 residues. CDR3 bases: TGTGCTAGCAGCTTAAATTTGGGTCTCGGCACCGGGGAGCTGTTTTTT. It yields the protein CASSLNLGLGTGELFF.

This clone was seen only once. The gene calls are TRBV7-9 and TRBJ1-2; a weak D match, TRBD1 (5 bases). The germline gives CDR1 SEHNR, CDR2 FQNEAQ (reference sequence). CDR3 length: 15 residues. Deletions cut 2 bases from V and 0 bases from J, with 10 bases between. CDR3 protein: CASSLSGAANYGYTF. CDR3 bases: TGTGCCAGCAGCTTATCCGGGGCAGCTAACTATGGCTACACCTTC. Variable domain in full (rest from reference TRBV7-9 and TRBJ1-2): DTGVSQNPRHKITKRGQNVTFRCDPISEHNRLYWYRQTLGQGPEFLTYFQNEAQLEKSRLLSDRFSAERPKGSFSTLEIQRTEQGDSAMYLCASSLSGAANYGYTFGSGTRLTVV.

The rearrangement joins TRBV2 to TRBJ1-2, with 8 nucleotides matching TRBD1. This CDR3 comprises 18 residues. Unmatched junction bases numbered 21, after V lost 5 bases and J lost 7 bases. Germline V CDR1 and CDR2: SNHLY, FYNNEI. For the CDR3, the DNA is TGTGCCAGCAGTTTTGGACCCGCGGCCGGGACAGGAGCCTCTGGCTACACCTTC. Translating gives CASSFGPAAGTGASGYTF.

This sequence joins TRBV6-6 and TRBJ2-7; no reliable D call. Germline V gene data show CDR1 as MNHNY and CDR2 as SVGAGI (reference sequence). Between the trimmed V and J ends, which lost 4 bases and 1 base, there was a span of 8 bases. The CDR3 is 13 residues long. The CDR3 protein is CASSSGPSYEQYF. Here the CDR3 DNA reads TGTGCCAGCAGTTCGGGTCCTTCCTACGAGCAGTACTTC.

The rearrangement uses TRBV11-3 and TRBJ2-3, with 12 bases lining up with TRBD2. The germline CDR1 and CDR2 sequences are SGHNT and YENEEA. The CDR3 loop spans 17 amino acids. Trimming cost V 5 bases and J 2 bases; bases outside gene matches: 8. The CDR3: CASSLRLAGVSTDTQYF. The DNA of the CDR3 is TGTGCCAGCAGCCTAAGACTAGCGGGGGTGTCCACAGATACGCAGTATTTT. The full variable domain, with the rest looked up from reference TRBV11-3 and TRBJ2-3, is EAGVVQSPRYKIIEKKQPVAFWCNPISGHNTLYWYLQNLGQGPELLIRYENEEAVDDSQLPKDRFSAERLKGVDSTLKIQPAELGDSAVYLCASSLRLAGVSTDTQYFGPGTRLTVL.

V usage is TRBV5-5 and J usage is TRBJ2-1; D is possibly TRBD2 (6 bases). The CDR3 sequence is 15 residues long. Trimming took 7 bases from V and 4 from J, leaving 18 bases between them. Germline lookup yields CDR1 SGHKS and CDR2 YYEKEE (reference sequence). The CDR3 coding sequence is TGTGCCAGCCGATCCCGACTAGACCTATACAATGAGCAGTTCTTC. Translation: CASRSRLDLYNEQFF.

The chain uses TRBV5-6 and TRBJ2-1; 9 positions agree with TRBD2. This CDR3 is 16 amino acids long. Per the germline V gene, CDR1 is SGHDT and CDR2 is YYEEEE. With V trimmed by 4 bases and J by 6 bases, 11 bases remained unmatched. This CDR3 is CASSREGGRVRNEQFF. The CDR3 DNA reads TGTGCCAGCAGCCGAGAGGGCGGGAGGGTACGCAATGAGCAGTTCTTC.

V gene TRBV19 combines with J gene TRBJ1-5, with TRBD1 as a possible D gene (6 bases). The germline CDR1 and CDR2 sequences are LNHDA and SQIVND (reference sequence). Between the trimmed V and J ends, which lost 5 bases and 0 bases, there was a span of 14 bases. The CDR3 spans 16 residues. The CDR3 reads CASSAWTAYSNQPQHF. CDR3 sequence (DNA): TGTGCCAGTAGTGCATGGACAGCTTATAGCAATCAGCCCCAGCATTTT.

Comments on this clone: The identical CDR3 is also encoded by other nucleotide sequences in the sample. The chain links TRBV4-1 to TRBJ2-7, with 7 nucleotides matching TRBD1. In germline, CDR1 is MGHRA, CDR2 YSYEKL. Unmatched junction bases numbered 5, after V lost 3 bases and J lost 3 bases. This CDR3 is 14 amino acids long. The CDR3 is CASSHTGQSYEQYF. The DNA for the CDR3 is TGCGCCAGCAGCCATACGGGACAGAGCTACGAGCAGTACTTC.

This chain links TRBV28 with TRBJ2-2; D is unclear. V lost 3 bases to trimming and J lost 1 base, with 12 bases between them. The CDR3 is made up of 16 amino acids. The germline gives CDR1 MDHEN, CDR2 SYDVKM. CDR3 in amino acids: CASSFRWAQNTGELFF. CDR3 sequence (DNA): TGTGCCAGCAGTTTTAGGTGGGCCCAGAACACCGGGGAGCTGTTTTTT.

The chain couples TRBV4-1 to TRBJ2-7; weak D call: TRBD2 (6 bases). Germline V lookup: CDR1 MGHRA, CDR2 YSYEKL. The ends were cut back, 3 bases at V and 5 bases at J, with 17 bases in the middle. The CDR3 covers 15 residues. The CDR3 reads CASSHGRGEKDEQYF. CDR3 in DNA: TGCGCCAGCAGCCACGGGAGAGGGGAGAAAGACGAGCAGTACTTC.

This sequence joins TRBV6-1 and TRBJ1-1, with a tentative D call TRBD1 (6 bases). Trimming stripped 4 bases from V and 7 bases from J, with 22 bases between. Germline CDR1 reads MNHNS; CDR2 reads SASEGT. This CDR3 spans 16 amino acids. For the CDR3, the DNA is TGTGCCAGCAGTGTCAACCGGGACACCCGAAGCGGTGAAGCTTTCTTT. This codes for CASSVNRDTRSGEAFF.

The chain joins TRBV30 to TRBJ1-1, with D possibly being TRBD1 (6 bases). This CDR3 has 15 residues. Trimming stripped 3 bases from V and 1 base from J, with 15 bases between. The V gene's germline CDR1 is GTSNPN and CDR2 SVGIG (reference sequence). The CDR3 region has the DNA TGTGCCTGGAGGAGGGGGAGCGAGGGGAACACTGAAGCTTTCTTT. Translating gives CAWRRGSEGNTEAFF.

This sequence joins TRBV6-1 and TRBJ1-2; D remains unclear. Germline lookup yields CDR1 MNHNS and CDR2 SASEGT. This CDR3 has 15 amino acids. V was clipped by 2 bases and J by 4 bases, with 14 bases between them. The CDR3 loop reads CASSEFPSAAYGYTF. The CDR3 DNA sequence: TGTGCCAGCAGTGAATTCCCCTCGGCAGCCTATGGCTACACCTTC.

This chain links TRBV7-9 with TRBJ2-5, with 10 positions matching TRBD1. Germline V gene lookup returns CDR1 SEHNR and CDR2 FQNEAQ (reference sequence). V dropped 5 bases and J dropped 5; count of bases not matched to a gene: 11. There are 16 residues in the CDR3. The CDR3 DNA is TGTGCCAGCAGCACCCGACAGGGGGCAGTACGGGAGACCCAGTACTTC. Encoded protein: CASSTRQGAVRETQYF.

The chain is built from TRBV4-1 and TRBJ1-2, with no clear D. Germline CDR1 is MGHRA and CDR2 is YSYEKL. The CDR3 covers 15 residues. V lost 4 bases and J 2 bases, leaving 14 bases between the germline ends. In nucleotides, the CDR3 is TGCGCCAGCAGCCCAGGAGTGGGCCTAAACTATGGCTACACCTTC. It yields the protein CASSPGVGLNYGYTF.

The chain couples TRBV27 to TRBJ1-3, with a weak D call TRBD1 (5 bases). This CDR3 is 15 amino acids long. Germline values: CDR1 MNHEY, CDR2 SMNVEV (reference sequence). V lost 6 bases, J lost 1 base, and 13 bases lay in between. CDR3 amino acids: CASSPGGLSGNTIYF. The CDR3 bases are TGTGCCAGCAGCCCGGGGGGATTATCTGGAAACACCATATATTTT.

V usage is TRBV7-6 and J usage is TRBJ2-1, with 14 bases identical to TRBD2. J was trimmed by 4 bases and V by 4 bases; bases with no gene match: 15. This CDR3 is built from 20 residues. CDR1 and CDR2 (germline): SGHVS, FNYEAQ. The CDR3 is CASSWGNRLAGGPGYNEQFF. CDR3 in DNA: TGTGCCAGCAGCTGGGGAAATAGACTAGCGGGAGGGCCAGGGTACAATGAGCAGTTCTTC.

V usage is TRBV6-5 and J usage is TRBJ2-2; D may be TRBD1 (5 bases). V dropped 0 bases and J dropped 0 bases, with 8 bases sitting between them. This CDR3 contains 16 residues. The germline V gene has CDR1 MNHEY and CDR2 SVGAGI. DNA for the CDR3: TGTGCCAGCAGTTACTCCCCAGGGCCGAACACCGGGGAGCTGTTTTTT. This gives the protein CASSYSPGPNTGELFF.

The gene calls are TRBV5-4 and TRBJ1-1; TRBD1 matches at 7 bases. From germline, CDR1 is SGHNT and CDR2 YYREEE (reference sequence). V gave up 0 bases and J gave up 6 bases; unmatched junction bases: 5. CDR3 length: 14 amino acids. For the CDR3, the DNA is TGTGCCAGCAGCTTGGGACAGGGTGGAGCTGAAGCTTTCTTT. It codes for CASSLGQGGAEAFF.